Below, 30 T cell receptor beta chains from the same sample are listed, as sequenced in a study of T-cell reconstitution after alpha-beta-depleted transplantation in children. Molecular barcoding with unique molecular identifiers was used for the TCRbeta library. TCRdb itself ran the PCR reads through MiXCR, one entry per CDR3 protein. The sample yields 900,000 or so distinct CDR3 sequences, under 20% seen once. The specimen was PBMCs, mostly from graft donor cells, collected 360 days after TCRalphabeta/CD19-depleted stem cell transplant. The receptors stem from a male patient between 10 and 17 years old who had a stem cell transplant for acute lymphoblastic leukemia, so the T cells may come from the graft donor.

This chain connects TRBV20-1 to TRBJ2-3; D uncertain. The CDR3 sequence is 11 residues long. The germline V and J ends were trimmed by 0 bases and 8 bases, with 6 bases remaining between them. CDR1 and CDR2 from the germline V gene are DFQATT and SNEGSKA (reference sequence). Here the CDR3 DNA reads TGCAGTGCTAGAGATGGCCGTACGCAGTATTTT. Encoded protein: CSARDGRTQYF.

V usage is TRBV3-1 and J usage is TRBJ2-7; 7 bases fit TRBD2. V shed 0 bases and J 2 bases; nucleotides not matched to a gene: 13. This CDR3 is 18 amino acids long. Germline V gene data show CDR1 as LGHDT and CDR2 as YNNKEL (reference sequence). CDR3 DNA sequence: TGTGCCAGCAGCCAAGAGACCAGTCTAGCGGCCGGCCCCTACGAGCAGTACTTC. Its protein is CASSQETSLAAGPYEQYF.

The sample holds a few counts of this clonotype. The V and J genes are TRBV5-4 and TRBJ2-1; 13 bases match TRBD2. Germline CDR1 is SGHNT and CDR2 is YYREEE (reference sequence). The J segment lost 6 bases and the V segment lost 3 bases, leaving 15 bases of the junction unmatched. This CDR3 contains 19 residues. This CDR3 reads CASSSLGLAGLHKINEQFF. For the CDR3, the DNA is TGTGCCAGCAGCTCCCTGGGACTAGCGGGGCTCCACAAAATCAATGAGCAGTTCTTC.

The CDR3 nucleotides read TGTGCCAGCAGCTTGGCCGCCCAAGCGACTGATGAGCAGTTCTTC. This translates into CASSLAAQATDEQFF. The gene calls are TRBV7-9 and TRBJ2-1, with D hard to call. The V and J ends lost 3 bases and 8 bases respectively, with 17 bases between them. The CDR3 has 15 amino acids. Germline V gene data show CDR1 as SEHNR and CDR2 as FQNEAQ (reference sequence).

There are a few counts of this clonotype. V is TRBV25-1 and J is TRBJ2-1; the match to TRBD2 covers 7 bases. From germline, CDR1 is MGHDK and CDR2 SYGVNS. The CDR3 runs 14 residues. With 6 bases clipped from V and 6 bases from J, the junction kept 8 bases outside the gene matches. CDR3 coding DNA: TGTGCCAGCAGGGGGCATTTAGCGGGCAATGAGCAGTTCTTC. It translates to CASRGHLAGNEQFF.

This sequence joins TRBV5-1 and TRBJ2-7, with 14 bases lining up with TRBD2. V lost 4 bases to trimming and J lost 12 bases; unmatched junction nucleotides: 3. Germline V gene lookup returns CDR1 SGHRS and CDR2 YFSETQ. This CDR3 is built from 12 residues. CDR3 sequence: CASSGTSGRRYF. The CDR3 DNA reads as TGCGCCAGCAGCGGGACTAGCGGGAGACGGTACTTC.

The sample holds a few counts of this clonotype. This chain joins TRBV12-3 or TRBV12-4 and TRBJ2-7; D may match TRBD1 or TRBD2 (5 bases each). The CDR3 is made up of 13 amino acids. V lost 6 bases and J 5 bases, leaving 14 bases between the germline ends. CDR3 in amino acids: CASSSRGADEQYF. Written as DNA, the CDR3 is TGTGCCAGCAGCAGCCGAGGGGCTGACGAGCAGTACTTC.

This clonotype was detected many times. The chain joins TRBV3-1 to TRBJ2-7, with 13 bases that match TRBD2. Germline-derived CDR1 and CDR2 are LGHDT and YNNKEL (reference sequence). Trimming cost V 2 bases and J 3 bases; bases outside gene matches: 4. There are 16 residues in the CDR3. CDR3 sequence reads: CASSQPWTSGSYEQYF. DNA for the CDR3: TGTGCCAGCAGCCAACCTTGGACTAGCGGGAGCTACGAGCAGTACTTC.

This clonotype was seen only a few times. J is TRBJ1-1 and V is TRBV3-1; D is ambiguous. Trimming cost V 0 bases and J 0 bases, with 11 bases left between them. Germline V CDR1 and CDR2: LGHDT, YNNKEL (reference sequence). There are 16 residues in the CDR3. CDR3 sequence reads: CASSQEVGILNTEAFF. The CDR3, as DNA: TGTGCCAGCAGCCAAGAAGTGGGCATTTTGAACACTGAAGCTTTCTTT.

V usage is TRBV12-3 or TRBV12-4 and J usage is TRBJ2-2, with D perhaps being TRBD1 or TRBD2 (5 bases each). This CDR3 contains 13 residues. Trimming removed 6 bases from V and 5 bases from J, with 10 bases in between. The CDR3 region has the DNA TGTGCCAGCAGGCCTTGGGGGACCGGGGAGCTGTTTTTT. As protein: CASRPWGTGELFF.

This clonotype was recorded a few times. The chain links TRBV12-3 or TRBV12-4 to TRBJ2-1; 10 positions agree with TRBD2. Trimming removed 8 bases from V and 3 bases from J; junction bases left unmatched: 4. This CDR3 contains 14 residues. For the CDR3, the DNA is TGTGCCAGCGGATCTAGCGGGAGCTACAATGAGCAGTTCTTC. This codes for CASGSSGSYNEQFF.

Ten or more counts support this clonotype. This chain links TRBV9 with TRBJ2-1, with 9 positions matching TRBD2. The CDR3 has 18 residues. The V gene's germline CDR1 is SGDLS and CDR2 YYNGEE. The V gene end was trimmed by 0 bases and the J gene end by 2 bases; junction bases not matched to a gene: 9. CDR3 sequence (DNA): TGTGCCAGCAGCGTAGTCCCCTACGGCGGGAGGGCCTACAATGAGCAGTTCTTC. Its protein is CASSVVPYGGRAYNEQFF.

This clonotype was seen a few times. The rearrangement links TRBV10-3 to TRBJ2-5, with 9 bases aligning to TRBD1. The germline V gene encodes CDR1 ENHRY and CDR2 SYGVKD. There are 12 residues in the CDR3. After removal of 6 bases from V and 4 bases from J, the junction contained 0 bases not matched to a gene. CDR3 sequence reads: CAIRDRGETQYF. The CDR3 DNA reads TGTGCCATCAGGGACAGGGGAGAGACCCAGTACTTC.

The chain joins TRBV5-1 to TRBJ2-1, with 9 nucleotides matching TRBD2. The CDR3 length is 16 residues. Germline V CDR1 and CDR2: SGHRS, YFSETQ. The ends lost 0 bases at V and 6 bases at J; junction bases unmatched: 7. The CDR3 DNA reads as TGCGCCAGCAGCTTGGGGCTAGCGGGAATTATCAATGAGCAGTTCTTC. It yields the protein CASSLGLAGIINEQFF. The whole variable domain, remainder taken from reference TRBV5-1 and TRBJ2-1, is KAGVTQTPRYLIKTRGQQVTLSCSPISGHRSVSWYQQTPGQGLQFLFEYFSETQRNKGNFPGRFSGRQFSNSRSEMNVSTLELGDSALYLCASSLGLAGIINEQFFGPGTRLTVL.

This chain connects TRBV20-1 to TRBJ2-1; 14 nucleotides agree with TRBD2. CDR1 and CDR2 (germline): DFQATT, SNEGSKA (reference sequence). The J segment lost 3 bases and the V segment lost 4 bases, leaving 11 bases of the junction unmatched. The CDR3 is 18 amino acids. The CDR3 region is CSANGLAGGSSLYNEQFF. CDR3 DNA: TGCAGTGCTAATGGACTAGCGGGAGGCTCTTCCCTCTACAATGAGCAGTTCTTC.

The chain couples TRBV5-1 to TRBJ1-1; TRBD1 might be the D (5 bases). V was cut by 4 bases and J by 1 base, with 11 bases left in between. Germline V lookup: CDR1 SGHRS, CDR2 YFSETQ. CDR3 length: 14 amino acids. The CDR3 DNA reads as TGCGCCAGCAGCGTAGGGGACGGGAACACTGAAGCTTTCTTT. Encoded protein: CASSVGDGNTEAFF. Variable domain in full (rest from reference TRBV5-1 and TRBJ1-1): KAGVTQTPRYLIKTRGQQVTLSCSPISGHRSVSWYQQTPGQGLQFLFEYFSETQRNKGNFPGRFSGRQFSNSRSEMNVSTLELGDSALYLCASSVGDGNTEAFFGQGTRLTVV.

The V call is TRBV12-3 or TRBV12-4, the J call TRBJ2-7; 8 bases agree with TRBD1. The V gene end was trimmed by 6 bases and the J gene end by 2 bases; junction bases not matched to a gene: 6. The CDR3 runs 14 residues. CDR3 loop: CASRFRDRPYEQYF. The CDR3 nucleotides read TGTGCCAGCAGGTTCCGGGACAGGCCCTACGAGCAGTACTTC.

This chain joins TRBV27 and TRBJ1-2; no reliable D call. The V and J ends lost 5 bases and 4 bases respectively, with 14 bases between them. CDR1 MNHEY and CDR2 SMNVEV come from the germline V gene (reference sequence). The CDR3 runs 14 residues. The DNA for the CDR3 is TGTGCCAGCAGTCCACGAAGGGAGGGCTATGGCTACACCTTC. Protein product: CASSPRREGYGYTF.

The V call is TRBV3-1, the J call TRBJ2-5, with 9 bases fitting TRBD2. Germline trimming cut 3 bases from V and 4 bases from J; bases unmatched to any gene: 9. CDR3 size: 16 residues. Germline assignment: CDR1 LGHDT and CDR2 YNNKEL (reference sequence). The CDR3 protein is CASSHYGSGRLETQYF. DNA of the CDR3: TGTGCCAGCAGCCATTATGGTAGCGGGAGACTAGAGACCCAGTACTTC.

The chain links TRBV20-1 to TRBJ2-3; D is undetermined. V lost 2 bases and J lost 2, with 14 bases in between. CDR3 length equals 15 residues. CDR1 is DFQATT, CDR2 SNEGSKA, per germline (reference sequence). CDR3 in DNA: TGCAGTGCTAGAACATCGAGAGGCCACACAGATACGCAGTATTTT. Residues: CSARTSRGHTDTQYF.

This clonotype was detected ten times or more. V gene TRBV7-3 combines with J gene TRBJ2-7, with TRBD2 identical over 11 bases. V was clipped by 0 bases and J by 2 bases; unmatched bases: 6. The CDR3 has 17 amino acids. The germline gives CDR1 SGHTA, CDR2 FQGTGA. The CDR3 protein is CASSLTGIAGGAYEQYF. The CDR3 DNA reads TGTGCCAGCAGCTTAACCGGAATAGCGGGAGGGGCCTACGAGCAGTACTTC.

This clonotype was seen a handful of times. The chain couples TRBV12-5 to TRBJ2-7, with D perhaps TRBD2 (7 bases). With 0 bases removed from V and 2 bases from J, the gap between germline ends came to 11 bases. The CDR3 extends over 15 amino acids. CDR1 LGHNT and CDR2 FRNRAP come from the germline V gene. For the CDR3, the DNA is TGTGCTAGTGGTTTGGTGGGGGGGCTCCCCTACGAGCAGTACTTC. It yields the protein CASGLVGGLPYEQYF.

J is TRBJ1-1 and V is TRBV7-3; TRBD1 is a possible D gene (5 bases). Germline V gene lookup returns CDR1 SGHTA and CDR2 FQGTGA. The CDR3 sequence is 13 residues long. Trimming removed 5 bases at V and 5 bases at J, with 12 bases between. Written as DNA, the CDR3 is TGTGCCAGCAGCCCTAAGCGGGGGACTGAAGCTTTCTTT. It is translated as CASSPKRGTEAFF.

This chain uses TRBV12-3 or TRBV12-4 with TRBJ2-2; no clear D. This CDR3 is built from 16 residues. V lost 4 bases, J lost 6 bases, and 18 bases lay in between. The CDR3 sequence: CASSYLTVDWAGELFF. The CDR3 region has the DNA TGTGCCAGCAGTTACCTGACGGTCGATTGGGCCGGGGAGCTGTTTTTT.

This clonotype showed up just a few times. CDR3 sequence reads: CASSLFVSGEQFF. The CDR3 DNA is TGTGCCAGCAGCTTATTTGTATCGGGAGAGCAGTTCTTC. This chain links TRBV7-6 with TRBJ2-1; TRBD2 is a possible D gene (5 bases). Germline assignment: CDR1 SGHVS and CDR2 FNYEAQ. CDR3 length: 13 amino acids. V gave up 2 bases and J gave up 10 bases, with 12 bases separating them.

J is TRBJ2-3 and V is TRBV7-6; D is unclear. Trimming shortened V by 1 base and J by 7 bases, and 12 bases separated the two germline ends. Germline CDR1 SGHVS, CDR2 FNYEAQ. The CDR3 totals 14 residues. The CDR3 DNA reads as TGTGCCAGCAGCTTAGGGCTGACTGGGTATACGCAGTATTTT. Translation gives CASSLGLTGYTQYF.

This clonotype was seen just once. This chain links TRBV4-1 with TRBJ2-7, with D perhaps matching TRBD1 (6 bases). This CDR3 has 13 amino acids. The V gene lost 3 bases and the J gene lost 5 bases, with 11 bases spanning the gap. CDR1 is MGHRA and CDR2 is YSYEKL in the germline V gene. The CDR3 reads CASSQDWGHEQYF. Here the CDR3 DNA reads TGCGCCAGCAGCCAGGATTGGGGGCACGAGCAGTACTTC.

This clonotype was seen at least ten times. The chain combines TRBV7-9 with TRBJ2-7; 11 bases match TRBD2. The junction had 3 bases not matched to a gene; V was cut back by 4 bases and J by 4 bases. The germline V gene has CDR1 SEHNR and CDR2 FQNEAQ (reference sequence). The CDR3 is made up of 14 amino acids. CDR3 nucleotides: TGTGCCAGCAGCTCCCGGACTAGCGGGTACGAGCAGTACTTC. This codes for CASSSRTSGYEQYF.

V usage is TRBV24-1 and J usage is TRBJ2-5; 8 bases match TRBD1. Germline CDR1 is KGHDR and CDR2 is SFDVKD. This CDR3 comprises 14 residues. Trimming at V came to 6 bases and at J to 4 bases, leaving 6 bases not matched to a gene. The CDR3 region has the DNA TGTGCCACCAGTCGTTCAGGGGGCAGAGAGACCCAGTACTTC. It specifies CATSRSGGRETQYF.

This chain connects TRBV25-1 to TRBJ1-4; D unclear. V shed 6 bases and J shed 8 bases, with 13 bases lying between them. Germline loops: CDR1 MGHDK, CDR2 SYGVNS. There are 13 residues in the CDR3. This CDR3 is CASRERFGEKLFF. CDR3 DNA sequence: TGTGCCAGCAGGGAGAGATTCGGGGAAAAACTGTTTTTT.